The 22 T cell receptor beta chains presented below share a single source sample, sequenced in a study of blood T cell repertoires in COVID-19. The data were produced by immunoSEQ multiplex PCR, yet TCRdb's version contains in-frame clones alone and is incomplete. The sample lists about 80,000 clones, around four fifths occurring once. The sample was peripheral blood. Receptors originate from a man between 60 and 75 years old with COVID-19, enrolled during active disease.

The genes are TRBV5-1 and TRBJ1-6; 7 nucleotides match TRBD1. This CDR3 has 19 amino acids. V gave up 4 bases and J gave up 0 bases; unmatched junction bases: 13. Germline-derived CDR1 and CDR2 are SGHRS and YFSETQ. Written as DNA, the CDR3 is TGCGCCAGCAGCGGAACCGGGACAGAAGTTGGCTCCTATAATTCACCCCTCCACTTT. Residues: CASSGTGTEVGSYNSPLHF.

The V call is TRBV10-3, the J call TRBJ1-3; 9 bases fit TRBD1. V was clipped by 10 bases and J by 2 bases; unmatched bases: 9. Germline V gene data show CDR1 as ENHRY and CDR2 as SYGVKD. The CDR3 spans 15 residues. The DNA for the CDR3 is TGTGCCACCCAAGGACAGGGGAAGGCTGGAAACACCATATATTTT. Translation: CATQGQGKAGNTIYF.

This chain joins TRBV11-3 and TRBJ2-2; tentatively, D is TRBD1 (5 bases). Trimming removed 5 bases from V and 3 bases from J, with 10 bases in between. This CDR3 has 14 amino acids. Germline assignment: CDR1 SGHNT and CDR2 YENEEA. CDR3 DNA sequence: TGTGCCAGCAGCAGAACAGGATACACCGGGGAGCTGTTTTTT. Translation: CASSRTGYTGELFF.

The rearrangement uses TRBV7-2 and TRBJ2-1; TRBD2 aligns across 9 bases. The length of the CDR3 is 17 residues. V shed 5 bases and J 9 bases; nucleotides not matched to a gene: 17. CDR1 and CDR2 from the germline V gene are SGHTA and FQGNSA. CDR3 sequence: CASSPRGAGGPPGEQFF. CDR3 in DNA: TGTGCCAGCAGCCCCCGAGGAGCGGGGGGCCCACCGGGTGAGCAGTTCTTC.

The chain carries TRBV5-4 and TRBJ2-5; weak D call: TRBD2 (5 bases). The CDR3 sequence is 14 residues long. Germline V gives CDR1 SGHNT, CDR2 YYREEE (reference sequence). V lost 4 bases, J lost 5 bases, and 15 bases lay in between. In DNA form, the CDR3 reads TGTGCCAGCAGCCCGGAGGTAGGGCGGGAGACCCAGTACTTC. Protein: CASSPEVGRETQYF.

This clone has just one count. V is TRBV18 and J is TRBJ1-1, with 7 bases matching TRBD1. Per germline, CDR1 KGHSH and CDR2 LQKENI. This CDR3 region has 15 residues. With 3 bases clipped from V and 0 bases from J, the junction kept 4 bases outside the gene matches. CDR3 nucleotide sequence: TGTGCCAGCTCACCGACAGGGATAATGAACACTGAAGCTTTCTTT. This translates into CASSPTGIMNTEAFF. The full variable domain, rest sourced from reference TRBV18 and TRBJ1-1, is NAGVMQNPRHLVRRRGQEARLRCSPMKGHSHVYWYRQLPEEGLKFMVYLQKENIIDESGMPKERFSAEFPKEGPSILRIQQVVRGDSAAYFCASSPTGIMNTEAFFGQGTRLTVV.

Here the CDR3 DNA reads TGTGCCAGCTCAGTAGACAGATTCAGCAATCAGCCCCAGCATTTT. Protein: CASSVDRFSNQPQHF. V and J are TRBV18 and TRBJ1-5; the D gene is possibly TRBD1 (5 bases). CDR1 is KGHSH and CDR2 is LQKENI in the germline V gene. This CDR3 spans 15 amino acids. Trimming left V 5 bases short and J 1 base short, with 12 bases between. The full variable domain, completed using reference TRBV18 and TRBJ1-5, is NAGVMQNPRHLVRRRGQEARLRCSPMKGHSHVYWYRQLPEEGLKFMVYLQKENIIDESGMPKERFSAEFPKEGPSILRIQQVVRGDSAAYFCASSVDRFSNQPQHFGDGTRLSIL.

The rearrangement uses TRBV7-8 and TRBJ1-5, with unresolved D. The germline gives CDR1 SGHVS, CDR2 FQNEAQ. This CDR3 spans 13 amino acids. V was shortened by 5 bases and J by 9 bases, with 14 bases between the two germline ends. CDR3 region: CASSPSVALPQHF. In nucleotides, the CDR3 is TGTGCCAGCAGCCCCTCGGTAGCCTTGCCCCAGCATTTT.

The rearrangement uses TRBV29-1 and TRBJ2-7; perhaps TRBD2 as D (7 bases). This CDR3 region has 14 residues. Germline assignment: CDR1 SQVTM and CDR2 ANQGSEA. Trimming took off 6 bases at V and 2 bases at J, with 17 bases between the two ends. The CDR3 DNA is TGCAGCGTCCGGGAGGCAGGGGTCCCCTACGAGCAGTACTTC. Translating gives CSVREAGVPYEQYF.

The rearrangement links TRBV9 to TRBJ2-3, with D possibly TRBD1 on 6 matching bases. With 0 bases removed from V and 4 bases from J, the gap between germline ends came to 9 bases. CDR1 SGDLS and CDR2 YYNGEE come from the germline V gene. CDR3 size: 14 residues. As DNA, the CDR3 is TGTGCCAGCAGCGTAGGGCAGGGGCCAGATACGCAGTATTTT. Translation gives CASSVGQGPDTQYF.

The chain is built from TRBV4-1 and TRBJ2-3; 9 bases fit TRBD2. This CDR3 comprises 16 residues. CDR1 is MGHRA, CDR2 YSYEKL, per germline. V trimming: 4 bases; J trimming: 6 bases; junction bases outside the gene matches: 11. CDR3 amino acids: CASSLVAAGGRDTQYF. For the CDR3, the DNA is TGCGCCAGCAGCCTTGTCGCCGCGGGAGGGCGGGATACGCAGTATTTT.

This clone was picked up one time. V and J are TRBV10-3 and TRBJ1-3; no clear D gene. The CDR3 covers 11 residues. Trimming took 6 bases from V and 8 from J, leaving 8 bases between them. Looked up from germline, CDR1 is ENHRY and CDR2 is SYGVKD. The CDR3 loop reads CAISEGDTIYF. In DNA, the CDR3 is TGTGCCATCAGCGAGGGAGACACCATATATTTT.

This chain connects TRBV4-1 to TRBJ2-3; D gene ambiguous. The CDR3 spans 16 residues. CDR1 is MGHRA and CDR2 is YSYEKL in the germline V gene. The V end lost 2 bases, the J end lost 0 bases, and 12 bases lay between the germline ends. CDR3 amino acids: CASSQLGQASTDTQYF. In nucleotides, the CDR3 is TGCGCCAGCAGCCAACTTGGGCAGGCCAGCACAGATACGCAGTATTTT.

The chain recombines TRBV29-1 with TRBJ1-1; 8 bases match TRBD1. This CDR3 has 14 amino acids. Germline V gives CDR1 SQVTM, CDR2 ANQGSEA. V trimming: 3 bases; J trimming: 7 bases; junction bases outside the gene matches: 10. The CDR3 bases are TGCAGCGTTGAGAACAGGGGGGGGAAAAATGAAGCTTTCTTT. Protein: CSVENRGGKNEAFF.

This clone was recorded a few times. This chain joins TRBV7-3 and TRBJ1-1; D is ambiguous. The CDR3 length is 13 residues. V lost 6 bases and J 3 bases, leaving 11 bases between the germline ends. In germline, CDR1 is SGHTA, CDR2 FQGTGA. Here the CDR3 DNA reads TGTGCCAGCAGTCCTTCAGGTGACACTGAAGCTTTCTTT. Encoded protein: CASSPSGDTEAFF.

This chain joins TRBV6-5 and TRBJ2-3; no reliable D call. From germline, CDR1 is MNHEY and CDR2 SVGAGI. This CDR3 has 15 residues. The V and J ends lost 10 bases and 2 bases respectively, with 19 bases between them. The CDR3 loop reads CATRPGPSNTDTQYF. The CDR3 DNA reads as TGTGCCACCCGACCTGGGCCATCGAACACAGATACGCAGTATTTT.

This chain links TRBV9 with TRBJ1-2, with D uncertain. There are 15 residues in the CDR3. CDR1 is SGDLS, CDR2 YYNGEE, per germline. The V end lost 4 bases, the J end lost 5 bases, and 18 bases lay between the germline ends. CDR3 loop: CASSTRGNTGYGYTF. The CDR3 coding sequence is TGTGCCAGCAGCACCCGAGGTAACACGGGTTATGGCTACACCTTC.

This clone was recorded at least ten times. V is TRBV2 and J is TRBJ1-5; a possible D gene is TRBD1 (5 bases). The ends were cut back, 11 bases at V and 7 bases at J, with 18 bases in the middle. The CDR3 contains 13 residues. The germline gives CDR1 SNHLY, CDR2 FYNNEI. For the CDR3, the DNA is TGTGCCTCCAATGGGGACCGGGGGCAGCCCCAGCATTTT. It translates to CASNGDRGQPQHF.

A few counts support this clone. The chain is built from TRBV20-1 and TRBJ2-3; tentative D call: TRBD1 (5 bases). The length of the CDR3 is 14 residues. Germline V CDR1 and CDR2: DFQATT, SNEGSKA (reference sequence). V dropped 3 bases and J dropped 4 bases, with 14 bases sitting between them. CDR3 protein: CSASKGLGADTQYF. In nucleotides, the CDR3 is TGCAGTGCTAGTAAGGGCCTAGGGGCAGATACGCAGTATTTT.

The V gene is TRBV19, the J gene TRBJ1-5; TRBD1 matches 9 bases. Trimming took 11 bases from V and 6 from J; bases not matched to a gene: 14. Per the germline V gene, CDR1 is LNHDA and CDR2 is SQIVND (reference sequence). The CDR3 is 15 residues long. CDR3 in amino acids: CAARDGQGQSQPQHF. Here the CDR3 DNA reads TGTGCCGCCAGGGACGGACAGGGGCAGAGTCAGCCCCAGCATTTT.

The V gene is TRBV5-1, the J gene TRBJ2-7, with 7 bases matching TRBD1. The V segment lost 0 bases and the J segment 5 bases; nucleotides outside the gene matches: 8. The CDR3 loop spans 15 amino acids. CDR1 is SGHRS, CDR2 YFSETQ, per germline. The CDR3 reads CASSLEATGSHEQYF. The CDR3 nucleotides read TGCGCCAGCAGCTTGGAGGCGACAGGGAGCCACGAGCAGTACTTC.

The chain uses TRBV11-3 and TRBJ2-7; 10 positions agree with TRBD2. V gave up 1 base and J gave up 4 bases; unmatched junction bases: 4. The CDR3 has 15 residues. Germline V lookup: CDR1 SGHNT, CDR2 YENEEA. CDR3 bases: TGTGCCAGCAGCTTAGGTCGGACTAGCGGTTACGAGCAGTACTTC. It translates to CASSLGRTSGYEQYF.